The T cell receptor beta chain under discussion was sequenced for a study of blood T cell repertoires in COVID-19. Study at large: Material from acute and convalescent COVID-19 was sourced from the United States, Italy and Spain. Sample material is recorded as cDNA or gDNA derived from T cells, B-cell-depleted T cells, or PBMCs.

This clone was seen once. Per the original methods: Amplification of reference gene primers provided the estimated nucleated cell counts. Data came from immunoSEQ multiplex PCR; TCRdb stores just in-frame clones and leaves some out. That table supplies the V and J calls and clone size; D and trimming were determined from the DNA. The profile shows 56,000 or so clones, roughly nine tenths of them singletons. The TCR originated in a human donor in a cohort sampled during active COVID-19. The specimen was peripheral blood.

The CDR3 DNA follows: TGTGCCAGCAGTTTCTCACCAGGGGACCAAGAGACCCAGTACTTC. The encoded protein is CASSFSPGDQETQYF. The rearrangement links TRBV6-5 to TRBJ2-5; tentatively, D is TRBD1 (6 bases). Deletions cut 4 bases from V and 0 bases from J, with 12 bases between. The CDR3 extends over 15 amino acids. Germline assignment: CDR1 MNHEY and CDR2 SVGAGI.